The rows below give T cell receptor beta chains drawn from one sample of a study of human T cells and chemical hapten exposure. TCRdb passed the RACE reads through MiXCR, listing each CDR3 protein once. The table lists tens of thousands of distinct CDR3 sequences, 6.5% to 10% of them singletons. The sequencing here drew on whole blood, taken in connection with sensitization to the hapten diphenylcyclopropenone (DPC). The receptors shown here come from a woman in her fifties or sixties with alopecia areata. Some clones in this sample may be carry-over from other donors' samples. The CDR3 runs from the conserved cysteine through the conserved F or W. D genes are given only for firm matches. Clone size appears in some rows only: once, few, many, or a class for an expanded clone.

d_gene: .
j_gene: TRBJ2-3
v_gene: TRBV20-1
abundance: few
CDR3nt: TGCAGTGCTAGAGGCGACATCACAGATACGCAGTATTTT
CDR3aa: CSARGDITDTQYF

d_gene: TRBD2
j_gene: TRBJ2-3
v_gene: TRBV5-1
abundance: .
CDR3nt: TGCGCCAGCAGCTGGGGGCCTAGCGGGGGGGTCACAGATACGCAGTATTTT
CDR3aa: CASSWGPSGGVTDTQYF

d_gene: TRBD1
j_gene: TRBJ1-5
v_gene: TRBV29-1
abundance: many
CDR3nt: TGCAGCGTTGGGACAGGGCTATCCTCGGGCAATCAGCCCCAGCATTTT
CDR3aa: CSVGTGLSSGNQPQHF

d_gene: .
j_gene: TRBJ2-7
v_gene: TRBV4-3
abundance: .
CDR3nt: TGCGCCAGCAGCCGAGCGCCGGCCTACGAGCAGTACTTC
CDR3aa: CASSRAPAYEQYF

d_gene: TRBD2
j_gene: TRBJ2-3
v_gene: TRBV6-5
abundance: few
CDR3nt: TGTGCCAGCAGCCCGACTAGCGGGAGAACAGATACGCAGTATTTT
CDR3aa: CASSPTSGRTDTQYF

d_gene: .
j_gene: TRBJ1-2
v_gene: TRBV6-5
abundance: .
CDR3nt: TGTGCCAGCGGGGGATTGCCAAAGGATGGCTACACCTTC
CDR3aa: CASGGLPKDGYTF

d_gene: .
j_gene: TRBJ2-6
v_gene: TRBV12-3/TRBV12-4
abundance: .
CDR3nt: TGTGCCAGCAGTTCTAGACGGCTCTCTGGGGCCAACGTCCTGACTTTC
CDR3aa: CASSSRRLSGANVLTF

d_gene: .
j_gene: TRBJ1-6
v_gene: TRBV20-1
abundance: many
CDR3nt: TGCAGTGCCGATCCGCCCGGCCAGGGGACGATTTCACCCCTCCACTTT
CDR3aa: CSADPPGQGTISPLHF

d_gene: .
j_gene: TRBJ1-6
v_gene: TRBV7-2
abundance: many
CDR3nt: TGTGCCAGCAGCTCCCGACAGCCCAGCTCCTATAATTCACCCCTCCACTTT
CDR3aa: CASSSRQPSSYNSPLHF

d_gene: .
j_gene: TRBJ1-1
v_gene: TRBV10-2
abundance: .
CDR3nt: TGCGCCAGCAGTCCCCTTATGCCGACAGGTATGAACACTGAAGCTTTCTTT
CDR3aa: CASSPLMPTGMNTEAFF

d_gene: TRBD1
j_gene: TRBJ1-5
v_gene: TRBV19
abundance: many
CDR3nt: TGTGCCAGTAGTGCCCCCGGGACAGGGCTCAATCAGCCCCAGCATTTT
CDR3aa: CASSAPGTGLNQPQHF

d_gene: .
j_gene: TRBJ2-2
v_gene: TRBV5-4
abundance: .
CDR3nt: TGTGCCAGCAGCTTGGCAGGGTCTTACACCGGGGAGCTGTTTTTT
CDR3aa: CASSLAGSYTGELFF

d_gene: TRBD1
j_gene: TRBJ1-5
v_gene: TRBV29-1
abundance: many
CDR3nt: TGCAGCTTCACAGGGGGCGAGGGTCAGCCCCAGCATTTT
CDR3aa: CSFTGGEGQPQHF

d_gene: .
j_gene: TRBJ1-4
v_gene: TRBV7-9
abundance: .
CDR3nt: TGTGCCAGCAGCGGTCGACAGTATGAAAAACTGTTTTTT
CDR3aa: CASSGRQYEKLFF

d_gene: .
j_gene: TRBJ1-5
v_gene: TRBV4-2
abundance: many
CDR3nt: TGTGCCAGCAGCCAGATCAACCGGGTCAGCAATCAGCCCCAGCATTTT
CDR3aa: CASSQINRVSNQPQHF

d_gene: .
j_gene: TRBJ2-6
v_gene: TRBV7-2
abundance: .
CDR3nt: TGTGCCAGCAGCTTAGGAGGGAGTAGTCCTGGGGCCAACGTCCTGACTTTC
CDR3aa: CASSLGGSSPGANVLTF

d_gene: .
j_gene: TRBJ1-4
v_gene: TRBV12-3/TRBV12-4
abundance: many
CDR3nt: TGTGCCAGCAGTTTATGGACAGACTCCCGCGAAAAACTGTTTTTT
CDR3aa: CASSLWTDSREKLFF

d_gene: .
j_gene: TRBJ2-3
v_gene: TRBV27
abundance: many
CDR3nt: TGTGCCAGCAGGAGTTTGGGGAGCACAGATACGCAGTATTTT
CDR3aa: CASRSLGSTDTQYF